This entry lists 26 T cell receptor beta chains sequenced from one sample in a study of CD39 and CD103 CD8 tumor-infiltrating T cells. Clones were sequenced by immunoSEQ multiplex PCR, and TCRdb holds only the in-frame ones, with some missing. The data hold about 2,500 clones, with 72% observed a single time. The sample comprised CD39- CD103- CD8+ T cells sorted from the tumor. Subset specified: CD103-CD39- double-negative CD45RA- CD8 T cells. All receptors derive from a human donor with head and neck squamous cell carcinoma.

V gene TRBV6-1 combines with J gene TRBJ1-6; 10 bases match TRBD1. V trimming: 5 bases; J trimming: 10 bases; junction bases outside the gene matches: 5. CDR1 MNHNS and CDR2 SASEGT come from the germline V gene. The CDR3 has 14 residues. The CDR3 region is CASSSDRGLSPLHF. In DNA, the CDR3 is TGTGCCAGCAGTTCCGACAGGGGGCTATCACCCCTCCACTTT.

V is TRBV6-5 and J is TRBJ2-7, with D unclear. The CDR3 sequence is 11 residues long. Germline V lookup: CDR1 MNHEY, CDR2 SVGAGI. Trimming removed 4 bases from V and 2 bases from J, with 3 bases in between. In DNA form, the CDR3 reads TGTGCCAGCAGTTCCCCCTACGAGCAGTACTTC. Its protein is CASSSPYEQYF.

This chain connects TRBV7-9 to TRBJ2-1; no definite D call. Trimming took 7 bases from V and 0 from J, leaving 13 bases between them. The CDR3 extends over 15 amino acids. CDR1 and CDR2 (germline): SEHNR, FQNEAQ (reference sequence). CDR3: CASISGLPSYNEQFF. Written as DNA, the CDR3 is TGTGCCAGCATCAGTGGCCTCCCCTCCTACAATGAGCAGTTCTTC.

CDR3 nucleotide sequence: TGTGCCAGCAGCCCAAAAAACACAGATACGCAGTATTTT. The encoded protein is CASSPKNTDTQYF. The chain joins TRBV13 to TRBJ2-3; unclear D gene. The CDR3 runs 13 residues. Germline V gives CDR1 PRHDT, CDR2 FYEKMQ (reference sequence). Trimming shortened V by 5 bases and J by 2 bases, and 8 bases separated the two germline ends.

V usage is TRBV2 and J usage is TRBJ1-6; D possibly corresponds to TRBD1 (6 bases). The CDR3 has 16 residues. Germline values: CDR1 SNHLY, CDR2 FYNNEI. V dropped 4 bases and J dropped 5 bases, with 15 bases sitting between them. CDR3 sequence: CASSVPRTDNNSPLHF. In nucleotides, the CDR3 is TGTGCCAGCAGTGTGCCGCGGACAGACAATAATTCACCCCTCCACTTT.

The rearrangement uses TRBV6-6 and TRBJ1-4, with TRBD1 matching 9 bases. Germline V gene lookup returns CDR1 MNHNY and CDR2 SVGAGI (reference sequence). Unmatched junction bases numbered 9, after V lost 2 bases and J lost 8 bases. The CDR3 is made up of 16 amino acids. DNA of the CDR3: TGTGCCAGCAGTTACCCGGACAGGGGAGGTAGCGAAAAACTGTTTTTT. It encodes CASSYPDRGGSEKLFF.

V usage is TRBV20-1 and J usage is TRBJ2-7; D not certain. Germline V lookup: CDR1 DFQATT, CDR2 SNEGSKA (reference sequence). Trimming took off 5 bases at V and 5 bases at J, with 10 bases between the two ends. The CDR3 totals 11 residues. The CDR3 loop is CSAPLLNEQYF. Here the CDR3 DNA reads TGCAGTGCTCCCCTTCTGAACGAGCAGTACTTC.

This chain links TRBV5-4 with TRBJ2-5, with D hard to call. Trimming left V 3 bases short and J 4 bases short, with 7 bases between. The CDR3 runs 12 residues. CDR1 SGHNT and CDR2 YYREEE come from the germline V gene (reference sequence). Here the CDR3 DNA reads TGTGCCAGCAGCTATGGCGGAGAGACCCAGTACTTC. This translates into CASSYGGETQYF. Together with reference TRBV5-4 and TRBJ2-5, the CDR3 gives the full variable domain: ETGVTQSPTHLIKTRGQQVTLRCSSQSGHNTVSWYQQALGQGPQFIFQYYREEENGRGNFPPRFSGLQFPNYSSELNVNALELDDSALYLCASSYGGETQYFGPGTRLLVL.

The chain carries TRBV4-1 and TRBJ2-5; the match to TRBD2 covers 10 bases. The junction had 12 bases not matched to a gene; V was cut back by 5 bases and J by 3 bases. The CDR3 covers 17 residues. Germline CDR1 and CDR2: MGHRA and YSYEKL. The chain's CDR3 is CASSSSGGGGGKETQYF. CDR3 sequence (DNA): TGCGCCAGCAGCTCCAGCGGGGGGGGAGGAGGAAAAGAGACCCAGTACTTC.

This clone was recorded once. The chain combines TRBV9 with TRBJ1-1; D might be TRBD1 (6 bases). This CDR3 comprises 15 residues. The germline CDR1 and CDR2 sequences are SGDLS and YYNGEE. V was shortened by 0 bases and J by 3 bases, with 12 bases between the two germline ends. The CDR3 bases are TGTGCCAGCAGCGTAGATGGGGGGGCGGACACTGAAGCTTTCTTT. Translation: CASSVDGGADTEAFF.

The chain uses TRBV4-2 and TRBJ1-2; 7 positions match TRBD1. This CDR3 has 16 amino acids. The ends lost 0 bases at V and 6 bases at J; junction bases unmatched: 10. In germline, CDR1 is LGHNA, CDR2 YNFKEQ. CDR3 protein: CASSQETGEGYNGYTF. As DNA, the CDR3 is TGTGCCAGCAGCCAAGAAACAGGGGAAGGTTACAATGGCTACACCTTC.

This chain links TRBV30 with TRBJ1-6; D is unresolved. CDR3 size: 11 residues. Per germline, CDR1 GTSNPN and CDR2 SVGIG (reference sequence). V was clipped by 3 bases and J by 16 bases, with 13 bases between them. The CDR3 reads CAWRAEGPLHF. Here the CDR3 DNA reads TGTGCCTGGAGGGCTGAGGGCCCTCTCCACTTT.

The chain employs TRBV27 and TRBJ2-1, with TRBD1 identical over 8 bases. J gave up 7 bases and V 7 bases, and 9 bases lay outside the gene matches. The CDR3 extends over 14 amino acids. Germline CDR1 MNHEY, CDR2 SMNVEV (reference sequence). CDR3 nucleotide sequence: TGTGCCAGCACCCTCCAGGGGGCATGGAATGAGCAGTTCTTC. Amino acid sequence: CASTLQGAWNEQFF.

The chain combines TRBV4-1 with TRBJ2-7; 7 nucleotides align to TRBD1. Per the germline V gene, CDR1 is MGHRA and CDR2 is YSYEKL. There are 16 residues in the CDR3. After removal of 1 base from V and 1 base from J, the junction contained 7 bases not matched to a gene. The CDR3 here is CASSQGLQGVSYEQYF. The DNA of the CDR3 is TGCGCCAGCAGCCAAGGCCTCCAGGGGGTGTCCTACGAGCAGTACTTC.

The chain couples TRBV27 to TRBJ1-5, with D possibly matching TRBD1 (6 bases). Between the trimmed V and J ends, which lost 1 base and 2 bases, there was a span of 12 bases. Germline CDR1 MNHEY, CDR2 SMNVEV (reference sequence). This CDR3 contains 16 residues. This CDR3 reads CASSLLGGVGNQPQHF. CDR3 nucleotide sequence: TGTGCCAGCAGTTTATTAGGGGGGGTTGGCAATCAGCCCCAGCATTTT.

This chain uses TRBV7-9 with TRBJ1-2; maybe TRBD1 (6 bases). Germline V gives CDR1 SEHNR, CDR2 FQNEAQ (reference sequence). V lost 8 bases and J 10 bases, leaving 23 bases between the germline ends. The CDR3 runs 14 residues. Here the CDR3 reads CASFGGGSWKDYTF. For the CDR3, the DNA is TGTGCCAGCTTCGGAGGGGGGTCGTGGAAAGACTACACCTTC.

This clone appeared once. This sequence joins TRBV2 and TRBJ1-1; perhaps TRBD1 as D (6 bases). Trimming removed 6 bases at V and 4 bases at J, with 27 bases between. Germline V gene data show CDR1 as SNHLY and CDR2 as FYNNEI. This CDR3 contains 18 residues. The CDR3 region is CASRHKRGKEVWSTEAFF. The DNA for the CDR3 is TGTGCCAGCAGGCACAAAAGGGGGAAGGAGGTTTGGAGCACTGAAGCTTTCTTT.

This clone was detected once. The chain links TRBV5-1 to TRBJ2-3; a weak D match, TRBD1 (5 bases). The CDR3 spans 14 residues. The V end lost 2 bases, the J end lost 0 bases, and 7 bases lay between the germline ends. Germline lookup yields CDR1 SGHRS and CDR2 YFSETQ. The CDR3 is CASSFRQSTDTQYF. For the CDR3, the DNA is TGCGCCAGCAGCTTCCGACAGAGCACAGATACGCAGTATTTT.

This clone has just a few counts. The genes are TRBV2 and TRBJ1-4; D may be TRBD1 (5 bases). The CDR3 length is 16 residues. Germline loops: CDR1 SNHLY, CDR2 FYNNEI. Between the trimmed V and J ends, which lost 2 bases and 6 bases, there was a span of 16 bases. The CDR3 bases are TGTGCCAGCAGTGAAAGGGGCGGGGGGGAGTATGAAAAACTGTTTTTT. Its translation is CASSERGGGEYEKLFF.

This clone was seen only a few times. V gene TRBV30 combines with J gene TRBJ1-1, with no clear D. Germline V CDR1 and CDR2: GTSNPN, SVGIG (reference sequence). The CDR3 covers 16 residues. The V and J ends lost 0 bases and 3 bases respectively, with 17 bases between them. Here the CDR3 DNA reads TGTGCCTGGAGTGTATACTGGGAGAGGAAGGACACTGAAGCTTTCTTT. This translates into CAWSVYWERKDTEAFF.

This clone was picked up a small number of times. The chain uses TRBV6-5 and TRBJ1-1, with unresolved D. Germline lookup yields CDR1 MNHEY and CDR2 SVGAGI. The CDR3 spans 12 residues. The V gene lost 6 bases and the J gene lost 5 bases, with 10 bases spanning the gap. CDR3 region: CASRSGVTEAFF. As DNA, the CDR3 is TGTGCCAGCAGATCCGGGGTTACTGAAGCTTTCTTT.

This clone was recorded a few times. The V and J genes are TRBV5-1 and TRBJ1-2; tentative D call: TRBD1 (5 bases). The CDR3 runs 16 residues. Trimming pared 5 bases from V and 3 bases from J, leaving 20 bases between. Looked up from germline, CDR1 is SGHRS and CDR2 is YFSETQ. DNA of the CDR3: TGCGCCAGCAGAGACATCCCGGGACCTGCAGACTATGGCTACACCTTC. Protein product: CASRDIPGPADYGYTF.

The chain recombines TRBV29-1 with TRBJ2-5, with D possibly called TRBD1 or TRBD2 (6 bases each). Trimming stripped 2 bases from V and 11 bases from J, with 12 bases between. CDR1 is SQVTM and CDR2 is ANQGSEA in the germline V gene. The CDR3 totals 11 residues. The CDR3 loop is CSVERGDGQYF. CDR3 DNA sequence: TGCAGCGTTGAAAGGGGGGACGGGCAGTACTTC. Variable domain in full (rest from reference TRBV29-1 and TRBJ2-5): SAVISQKPSRDICQRGTSLTIQCQVDSQVTMMFWYRQQPGQSLTLIATANQGSEATYESGFVIDKFPISRPNLTFSTLTVSNMSPEDSSIYLCSVERGDGQYFGPGTRLLVL.

The CDR3 DNA is TGCGCCAGCAGCCAAGTTTGGGGTCAGCCCCAGCATTTT. This gives the protein CASSQVWGQPQHF. V and J are TRBV4-1 and TRBJ1-5, with D unresolved. Trimming took off 1 base at V and 6 bases at J, with 7 bases between the two ends. The CDR3 runs 13 residues. CDR1 and CDR2 from the germline V gene are MGHRA and YSYEKL.

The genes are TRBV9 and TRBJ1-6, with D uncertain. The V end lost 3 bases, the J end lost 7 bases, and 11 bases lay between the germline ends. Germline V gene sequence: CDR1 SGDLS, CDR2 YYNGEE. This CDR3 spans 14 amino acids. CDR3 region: CASSEWEENSPLHF. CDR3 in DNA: TGTGCCAGCAGCGAGTGGGAGGAAAATTCACCCCTCCACTTT.

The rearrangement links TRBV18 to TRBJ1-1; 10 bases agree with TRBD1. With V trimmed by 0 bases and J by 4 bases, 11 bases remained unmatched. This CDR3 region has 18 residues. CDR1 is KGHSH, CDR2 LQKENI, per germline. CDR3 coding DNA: TGTGCCAGCTCACCACCAGGGACAGGGGCTATCAGGGGCACTGAAGCTTTCTTT. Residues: CASSPPGTGAIRGTEAFF.